The T cell receptor (beta chain) under discussion was sequenced for a study of T cells in Graves' hyperthyroidism and ophthalmopathy. RNA transcripts yielded amplified TCR beta CDR3 regions. HTBI primers were employed in a first-round RT-PCR of the TCR CDR3. TCRdb passed the multiplex PCR reads through MiXCR, listing each CDR3 protein once. The table records a few hundred thousand distinct CDR3 sequences, 15% of them present only once. This clonotype was seen at least ten times. No antigen is known for it. Broader study findings: Ophthalmopathy and stable hyperthyroidism were separated by a 13 V-J model. Most thyroid clonotypes that were expanded above 0.001 also turned up in blood. For ophthalmopathy, model prediction preceded onset by a median about 6.2 months.

Germline V gives CDR1 SQVTM, CDR2 ANQGSEA. This CDR3 comprises 15 residues. The V and J ends lost 6 bases and 3 bases respectively, with 18 bases between them. An absence of ophthalmopathy progression within 18 months meant stable Graves' hyperthyroidism. The clonotype originates from a woman aged 25 to 39 with Graves' hyperthyroidism. The chain has TRBV29-1 and TRBJ2-1; D unclear. The source material was blood. The CDR3 DNA reads as TGCAGCGTCGCCGGGTCGGCGACGAGCTACAATGAGCAGTTCTTC. Its protein product is CSVAGSATSYNEQFF.